This T cell receptor beta chain came from a study of read filtering for tumor transcriptome and immune sequencing. The wider study: After DNase treatment, RNA was made into whole-transcriptome libraries.

Germline V gene sequence: CDR1 SGHAT, CDR2 FQNNGV. V trimming: 6 bases; J trimming: 4 bases; junction bases outside the gene matches: 3. The CDR3 loop spans 13 amino acids. This clonotype was observed many times. Its antigen is not identified. From 350 to 500 ng of RNA, a library with molecular barcoded alpha/delta and beta/gamma adaptors was made. TCRdb passed the reads through MiXCR, listing each CDR3 protein once. The sample yields about 62,000 distinct CDR3 sequences, approximately 18% seen once. Study-level points and caveats: RNA-seq captured clonotypes less deeply and reliably than IR-seq.

The V and J genes are TRBV11-2 and TRBJ2-1; 7 bases fit TRBD1. Sample: a population of CD138-negative cells sorted from bone marrow. This clonotype was obtained from a donor at least 40 years old with multiple myeloma. The CDR3 sequence is CASRLDRYNEQFF. CDR3 coding DNA: TGTGCCAGCAGGCTGGACAGGTACAATGAGCAGTTCTTC.